The T cell receptor (beta chain) described here comes from a study of blood T cell repertoires in COVID-19. For the study at large: Acute-phase and convalescent COVID-19 samples originated in the United States, Italy and Spain. From T cells, B-cell-depleted T cells, or PBMCs came the material, which was cDNA or gDNA.

This CDR3 spans 16 amino acids. With 5 bases clipped from V and 6 bases from J, the junction kept 9 bases outside the gene matches. The germline gives CDR1 LNHNV, CDR2 YYDKDF (reference sequence). Original processing methods: Amplification of reference gene primers provided the estimated nucleated cell counts. The table came from immunoSEQ multiplex PCR; TCRdb's copy has only in-frame clones and leaves some out. V, J and clone size are those of that table, while D and trimming were read from the DNA. Of under 300,000 clones listed, 65% to 85% are singletons. What was sequenced was peripheral blood. The TCR was taken from a woman aged 40 to 49 with active or convalescent COVID-19. The rearrangement joins TRBV15 to TRBJ2-3; TRBD2 aligns across 12 bases. In DNA, the CDR3 is TGTGCCACCAGCTCGCGGACTAGCGGGGCGGGGGATACGCAGTATTTT. This encodes CATSSRTSGAGDTQYF.